Below are 16 T cell receptor beta chains sequenced from a single sample in a study of a mutant IDH1 vaccine in newly diagnosed glioma. No antigens are known for them. As for time point: week 5, during vaccination. The study gave 300 ug of mutant IDH1 20-mer peptide per vaccine dose, with topical imiquimod. The method was immunoSEQ multiplex PCR; TCRdb's version includes in-frame clones alone and lacks a portion of them. The sample records 45,000 to 60,000 clones, around 78% being singletons. This material consisted of PBMCs, taken from a glioma patient whose treatment included an IDH1 peptide vaccine. Receptors were obtained from a man aged 50 to 59 with glioma.

The rearrangement links TRBV19 to TRBJ1-1; D call uncertain. There are 14 residues in the CDR3. V was shortened by 5 bases and J by 5 bases, with 15 bases between the two germline ends. Per germline, CDR1 LNHDA and CDR2 SQIVND (reference sequence). The CDR3 region is CASSLATRRTEAFF. The DNA of the CDR3 is TGTGCCAGTAGTCTCGCGACGCGGCGGACTGAAGCTTTCTTT. Looking up the rest from reference TRBV19 and TRBJ1-1 gives the full variable domain: DGGITQSPKYLFRKEGQNVTLSCEQNLNHDAMYWYRQDPGQGLRLIYYSQIVNDFQKGDIAEGYSVSREKKESFPLTVTSAQKNPTAFYLCASSLATRRTEAFFGQGTRLTVV.

The DNA for the CDR3 is TGTGCCAGCAGACCCACCGGGACAGGGGGCCAGCCCCAGCATTTT. As protein: CASRPTGTGGQPQHF. The chain recombines TRBV6-5 with TRBJ1-5; 12 nucleotides match TRBD1. The CDR3 contains 15 residues. After removal of 6 bases from V and 7 bases from J, the junction contained 7 bases not matched to a gene. The germline gives CDR1 MNHEY, CDR2 SVGAGI.

The genes are TRBV29-1 and TRBJ2-7; 9 bases are a match to TRBD1. Germline trimming cut 3 bases from V and 9 bases from J; bases unmatched to any gene: 6. Germline CDR1 and CDR2: SQVTM and ANQGSEA. CDR3 length: 12 residues. This CDR3 reads CSVEGQGIGQYF. The DNA for the CDR3 is TGCAGCGTTGAGGGACAGGGTATTGGGCAGTACTTC.

The chain employs TRBV6-4 and TRBJ2-3; TRBD1 aligns across 7 bases. V lost 0 bases, J lost 3 bases, and 6 bases stayed unmatched. CDR1 MRHNA and CDR2 SNTAGT come from the germline V gene. CDR3 length equals 16 residues. This CDR3 reads CASSDSKGARTDTQYF. The CDR3 DNA reads TGTGCCAGCAGTGACTCGAAGGGGGCCCGGACAGATACGCAGTATTTT.

This clone has more than one count but fewer than ten. The chain employs TRBV2 and TRBJ1-1; possibly TRBD1 for D (5 bases). CDR1 is SNHLY and CDR2 is FYNNEI in the germline V gene. The V and J ends lost 6 bases and 1 base respectively, with 9 bases between them. The CDR3 has 13 residues. The CDR3 bases are TGTGCCAGCAGCATGGGGGAGAACACTGAAGCTTTCTTT. It is translated as CASSMGENTEAFF.

The J gene is TRBJ1-2, the V gene TRBV7-9; the match to TRBD1 covers 7 bases. The ends lost 2 bases at V and 6 bases at J; junction bases unmatched: 6. This CDR3 is 14 amino acids long. Germline CDR1 is SEHNR and CDR2 is FQNEAQ (reference sequence). The chain's CDR3 is CASSLSRGVHGYTF. The CDR3 DNA sequence: TGTGCCAGCAGCTTAAGCAGGGGGGTGCATGGCTACACCTTC.

This chain links TRBV2 with TRBJ2-3, with a tentative D call TRBD2 (5 bases). The CDR3 covers 12 residues. Germline V lookup: CDR1 SNHLY, CDR2 FYNNEI. V shed 7 bases and J shed 1 base, with 6 bases lying between them. This chain's CDR3 is CASTEGTDTQYF. The DNA of the CDR3 is TGTGCCAGCACGGAGGGCACAGATACGCAGTATTTT.

The chain uses TRBV2 and TRBJ1-5; the D gene is possibly TRBD1 (6 bases). V lost 2 bases, J lost 7 bases, and 12 bases lay in between. The CDR3 sequence is 14 residues long. Per the germline V gene, CDR1 is SNHLY and CDR2 is FYNNEI. CDR3 DNA sequence: TGTGCCAGCAGTGAATCGCCAGGGGAACAGCCCCAGCATTTT. Amino acid sequence: CASSESPGEQPQHF.

This clone came up a few times. The chain is built from TRBV13 and TRBJ2-5, with 13 bases lining up with TRBD2. Germline CDR1 reads PRHDT; CDR2 reads FYEKMQ (reference sequence). The CDR3 totals 16 residues. V shed 5 bases, J shed 2 bases, and the junction held 5 bases outside the gene matches. The CDR3 protein is CASSPRLAGGQETQYF. The CDR3 bases are TGTGCCAGCAGCCCCCGACTAGCGGGGGGACAAGAGACCCAGTACTTC.

This chain uses TRBV5-5 with TRBJ2-7; D not certain. Trimming stripped 4 bases from V and 2 bases from J, with 10 bases between. Germline CDR1 reads SGHKS; CDR2 reads YYEKEE (reference sequence). The CDR3 is made up of 13 amino acids. The CDR3 nucleotides are TGTGCCAGCAGCCACCACACGACCTACGAGCAGTACTTC. This translates into CASSHHTTYEQYF.

The chain joins TRBV5-1 to TRBJ1-1; the D is unclear. The CDR3 has 15 amino acids. Germline V gene data show CDR1 as SGHRS and CDR2 as YFSETQ. With 3 bases removed from V and 1 base from J, the gap between germline ends came to 13 bases. Here the CDR3 reads CASSSLGPENTEAFF. The CDR3 region has the DNA TGCGCCAGCAGCTCCCTTGGCCCAGAGAACACTGAAGCTTTCTTT.

This clone was counted a single time. The genes are TRBV7-2 and TRBJ1-5; D might be TRBD1 (5 bases). The V gene's germline CDR1 is SGHTA and CDR2 FQGNSA. This CDR3 is 14 amino acids long. Between the trimmed V and J ends, which lost 3 bases and 5 bases, there was a span of 11 bases. The CDR3 reads CASSLNAGDQPQHF. DNA of the CDR3: TGTGCCAGCAGCTTGAATGCGGGGGATCAGCCCCAGCATTTT.

V usage is TRBV5-6 and J usage is TRBJ2-1; a possible D gene is TRBD2 (6 bases). V was shortened by 1 base and J by 7 bases, with 9 bases between the two germline ends. The CDR3 has 13 amino acids. Looked up from germline, CDR1 is SGHDT and CDR2 is YYEEEE. CDR3 in DNA: TGTGCCAGCAGCTTGAGAGGGAGGAATGAGCAGTTCTTC. It translates to CASSLRGRNEQFF. The full variable domain, its missing parts supplied by reference TRBV5-6 and TRBJ2-1, is DAGVTQSPTHLIKTRGQQVTLRCSPKSGHDTVSWYQQALGQGPQFIFQYYEEEERQRGNFPDRFSGHQFPNYSSELNVNALLLGDSALYLCASSLRGRNEQFFGPGTRLTVL.

The V and J genes are TRBV7-9 and TRBJ1-6; 9 bases are shared with TRBD1. Germline V gene data show CDR1 as SEHNR and CDR2 as FQNEAQ (reference sequence). The CDR3 runs to 18 residues. J was trimmed by 8 bases and V by 5 bases; bases with no gene match: 16. The CDR3 region is CASSPRLGQGRWDSPLHF. In DNA form, the CDR3 reads TGTGCCAGCAGCCCCCGCCTCGGACAGGGGCGTTGGGATTCACCCCTCCACTTT.

The V and J genes are TRBV6-5 and TRBJ1-2; D uncertain. The length of the CDR3 is 13 residues. Deletions cut 8 bases from V and 1 base from J, with 11 bases between. Germline V lookup: CDR1 MNHEY, CDR2 SVGAGI. The CDR3 here is CASLSSLNYGYTF. The CDR3 nucleotides are TGTGCCAGCTTATCCAGCCTTAACTATGGCTACACCTTC.

The chain uses TRBV6-1 and TRBJ2-7; either TRBD1 or TRBD2 may supply D (5 bases each). Germline CDR1 reads MNHNS; CDR2 reads SASEGT. V was pared by 4 bases and J by 9 bases, with 10 bases between. The CDR3 extends over 11 amino acids. The CDR3 reads CASSVGERQYF. The CDR3 DNA reads as TGTGCCAGCAGTGTGGGGGAACGGCAGTACTTC.